The rows below give T cell receptor beta chains drawn from one sample of a study of control samples from healthy donors and cancer patients. The protocol was immunoSEQ multiplex PCR, while the TCRdb copy is restricted to in-frame clones and leaves out a portion. Among 150,000 or so clones, roughly 94% were seen once, and the ten largest hold 14%. Sequenced: PBMCs. These receptor sequences come from a man aged 60-69 years with colorectal cancer. Both conserved end residues are part of each CDR3. The order of the fields is J gene, D gene, V gene, CDR3 protein, CDR3 DNA. The D gene is left open where the match is weak.

TRBJ2-7 | TRBD1 | TRBV6-5 | CASSYSGTGGHEQYF | TGTGCCAGCAGTTACTCCGGGACAGGGGGGCACGAGCAGTACTTC
TRBJ1-1 | - | TRBV18 | CASSLGTTEAFF | TGTGCCAGCTCACTGGGGACCACTGAAGCTTTCTTT
TRBJ2-2 | - | TRBV19 | CASSVSRTGISGELFF | TGTGCCAGTAGTGTCTCCCGGACGGGAATATCCGGGGAGCTGTTTTTT
TRBJ1-1 | - | TRBV6-6 | CASSYLSNTEAFF | TGTGCCAGCAGTTACCTCTCCAACACTGAAGCTTTCTTT
TRBJ1-6 | TRBD1 | TRBV4-1 | CASSPWDRDNSPLHF | TGCGCCAGCAGCCCCTGGGACAGGGATAATTCACCCCTCCACTTT
TRBJ1-2 | - | TRBV29-1 | CSVEVLGGAGYTF | TGCAGCGTTGAAGTATTAGGTGGGGCTGGCTACACCTTC
TRBJ2-1 | TRBD2 | TRBV4-1 | CASSQDVAWRTSGYNEQFF | TGCGCCAGCAGCCAAGATGTGGCCTGGCGGACTAGCGGCTACAATGAGCAGTTCTTC
TRBJ2-1 | - | TRBV7-2 | CASSLTSSSYNEQFF | TGTGCCAGCAGCTTAACCTCAAGCTCCTACAATGAGCAGTTCTTC
TRBJ1-5 | TRBD1 | TRBV6-2/TRBV6-3 | CASSPGTGQPQHF | TGTGCCAGCAGTCCGGGGACAGGTCAGCCCCAGCATTTT
TRBJ2-1 | - | TRBV5-1 | CASSLGGGAIGEQFF | TGCGCCAGCAGCTTGGGTGGGGGGGCCATCGGTGAGCAGTTCTTC
TRBJ2-3 | - | TRBV6-1 | CASSEGRGSGTDTQYF | TGTGCCAGCAGTGAAGGGAGGGGATCCGGCACAGATACGCAGTATTTT
TRBJ2-7 | - | TRBV10-1 | CASSPPGTYEQYF | TGCGCCAGCAGCCCGCCGGGCACCTACGAGCAGTACTTC
TRBJ1-6 | - | TRBV5-8 | CASSFRGLGSPLHF | TGTGCCAGCAGCTTTAGGGGGTTGGGTTCACCCCTCCACTTT
TRBJ1-1 | - | TRBV5-1 | CASSLEATEAFF | TGCGCCAGCAGCTTGGAGGCCACTGAAGCTTTCTTT
TRBJ1-4 | - | TRBV27 | CASSLMGATNEKLFF | TGTGCCAGCAGTTTAATGGGTGCAACTAATGAAAAACTGTTTTTT
TRBJ1-1 | TRBD1 | TRBV5-1 | CASSPGGTGGEAFF | TGCGCCAGCAGCCCAGGCGGGACAGGGGGTGAAGCTTTCTTT
TRBJ2-2 | - | TRBV5-4 | CASRVASRNTGELFF | TGTGCCAGCCGGGTGGCTAGCAGAAACACCGGGGAGCTGTTTTTT
TRBJ2-5 | - | TRBV27 | CASSQGRGETQYF | TGTGCCAGCAGTCAAGGCAGGGGAGAGACCCAGTACTTC
TRBJ2-7 | TRBD1 | TRBV5-1 | CASSLGGGQGTHEQYF | TGCGCCAGCAGCTTGGGGGGGGGACAGGGGACCCACGAGCAGTACTTC
TRBJ2-3 | - | TRBV6-6 | CASSYGGGVGDTQYF | TGTGCCAGCAGTTACGGAGGCGGGGTGGGAGATACGCAGTATTTT